The T cell receptor beta chain under discussion was sequenced for a study of T-cell memory formation after mild COVID-19. Study-wide background: There were largely donor-specific TCR clusters.

This clonotype was seen at least ten times. Its cognate antigen is unknown. Researchers used 5'RACE with constant-segment primers to make TCR alpha and TCR beta cDNA libraries that carry sample barcodes and UMIs. MiXCR, run by TCRdb on the 5' RACE reads, gives a single entry per CDR3 protein. The sample holds tens of thousands of distinct CDR3 sequences, less than 8% seen once. CDR1 and CDR2 (germline): KGHSH, LQKENI. CDR3 length: 14 residues. V shed 0 bases and J shed 10 bases, with 15 bases lying between them. Findings of the study overall: A balance of CD4 and CD8 characterized clones contracting day 15 to 85, whereas later expanders leaned CD4+.

The chain has TRBV18 and TRBJ1-2; D not certain. The origin of this receptor is an adult who had mild COVID-19 (a few samples of this study predate the infection). Cell type and time point are not known. The sample taken for sequencing was PBMCs or a T cell subset sorted from them (not recorded which). Here the CDR3 reads CASSPPVSSTFYTF. Here the CDR3 DNA reads TGTGCCAGCTCACCACCGGTCAGCAGCACCTTCTACACCTTC.